The 24 T cell receptor beta chains presented below share a single source sample, sequenced in a study of molecular identifiers for immune sequencing clone quantification (dated by TCRdb to 2017 to 2018). Library preparation was by PCR. The instrument was a NextSeq 500. TCRdb trimmed the raw reads at Q25, called clones with MiXCR and kept productive beta chains. CDR3 protein sequences are deduplicated, and each keeps its most common genes and DNA. This sample is represented by about 97,000 distinct CDR3 sequences; more than 20% of them were singletons. The biggest ten clones account for about 0.94% of the sample. Sequenced: naive CD8+ T cells from blood, with Jurkat cell RNA spiked in. Taken with the paper, the label for cell subset or site translates to: FACS-sorted CD8+CD4-CCR7+CD45RA+ naive T cells. The receptors originated from a human donor in good health. Some libraries in this study had Jurkat cell RNA spiked in.

This clonotype has at least ten counts. The V and J genes are TRBV12-3 or TRBV12-4 and TRBJ2-1; D ambiguous. This CDR3 is 14 amino acids long. Trimming shortened V by 4 bases and J by 4 bases, and 11 bases separated the two germline ends. The chain's CDR3 is CASSSTDPYNEQFF. The CDR3 DNA sequence: TGTGCCAGCAGTTCGACCGACCCTTACAATGAGCAGTTCTTC.

In its sample, this clonotype was seen many times. The chain is built from TRBV12-5 and TRBJ2-4; D is possibly TRBD2 (7 bases). The CDR3 consists of 17 residues. V lost 8 bases, J lost 0 bases, and 20 bases lay in between. In germline, CDR1 is LGHNT, CDR2 FRNRAP. CDR3 amino acids: CASNSGGQGIAKNIQYF. The DNA for the CDR3 is TGTGCTAGTAATTCCGGGGGGCAGGGTATAGCCAAAAACATTCAGTACTTC.

In the case of this clonotype: This may arise from a read error, as a much more abundant clone is one base away. The CDR3 bases are TGCGCCAGCAGATTTGCGGGACCCTACAATGAGCAGTTCTTC. Translating it yields CASRFAGPYNEQFF. V is TRBV5-1 and J is TRBJ2-1, with TRBD2 as a possible D gene (6 bases). V was trimmed by 5 bases and J by 2 bases, leaving 11 bases between them. CDR3 length: 14 amino acids. Germline V gives CDR1 SGHRS, CDR2 YFSETQ.

Many counts were recorded for this clonotype. The CDR3 loop reads CASSVTAFAYTEAFF. CDR3 bases: TGTGCCAGCAGCGTAACAGCGTTCGCGTACACTGAAGCTTTCTTT. J is TRBJ1-1 and V is TRBV9; D unresolved. Germline V CDR1 and CDR2: SGDLS, YYNGEE. Trimming took off 1 base at V and 3 bases at J, with 13 bases between the two ends. CDR3 size: 15 residues. The full variable domain, its missing parts supplied by reference TRBV9 and TRBJ1-1, is DSGVTQTPKHLITATGQRVTLRCSPRSGDLSVYWYQQSLDQGLQFLIQYYNGEERAKGNILERFSAQQFPDLHSELNLSSLELGDSALYFCASSVTAFAYTEAFFGQGTRLTVV.

This clonotype has ten or more counts. This chain joins TRBV11-2 and TRBJ2-3; no clear D. The ends were cut back, 4 bases at V and 1 base at J, with 3 bases in the middle. In germline, CDR1 is SGHAT, CDR2 FQNNGV. The CDR3 has 12 residues. As DNA, the CDR3 is TGTGCCAGCAGCTGGGGCACAGATACGCAGTATTTT. Amino acids: CASSWGTDTQYF.

The sample holds many counts of this clonotype. This chain's CDR3 is CASSYLGQSSYNEQFF. The DNA for the CDR3 is TGTGCCAGCAGTTACTTGGGACAGAGCTCCTACAATGAGCAGTTCTTC. The chain is built from TRBV6-5 and TRBJ2-1; 7 nucleotides line up with TRBD1. CDR1 is MNHEY and CDR2 is SVGAGI in the germline V gene. The CDR3 loop spans 16 amino acids. J lost 0 bases, V lost 1 base, and 3 bases had no gene match.

This clonotype was seen a handful of times. The genes are TRBV20-1 and TRBJ2-7; TRBD1 might be the D (5 bases). The CDR3 is made up of 14 amino acids. V was trimmed by 0 bases and J by 0 bases, leaving 9 bases between them. Per germline, CDR1 DFQATT and CDR2 SNEGSKA (reference sequence). In DNA form, the CDR3 reads TGCAGTGCTAGAGAAACAGGTGTCTCCTACGAGCAGTACTTC. Translating gives CSARETGVSYEQYF.

The chain joins TRBV4-2 to TRBJ1-5; maybe TRBD1 (5 bases). The germline V and J ends were trimmed by 0 bases and 5 bases, with 14 bases remaining between them. CDR1 and CDR2 from the germline V gene are LGHNA and YNFKEQ. This CDR3 is 16 amino acids long. The CDR3 bases are TGTGCCAGCAGCCAAGAGCACCGGGGCCCCCATCAGCCCCAGCATTTT. As protein: CASSQEHRGPHQPQHF.

Comment on this clonotype: This may stem from a read error, because a much larger clone lies one nucleotide away. The V and J genes are TRBV12-3 or TRBV12-4 and TRBJ1-2; D gene ambiguous. The ends were cut back, 3 bases at V and 2 bases at J, with 13 bases in the middle. This CDR3 is 15 amino acids long. The CDR3, as DNA: TGTGCCAGCAGTTTCGTCCCGGGTTCGAACTATGGCTACACCTTC. Translation gives CASSFVPGSNYGYTF.

Concerning this clonotype: The CDR3 carries no conserved terminal phenylalanine or tryptophan, so it likely arises from a read error. No DNA is shown, since the ends of the CDR3 on it are uncertain; the CDR3 is the one TCRdb lists. CDR3 loop: CASSLRDGEALI. This chain links TRBV7-9 with TRBJ1-1; the table's TRBD1 call for D was not verified on the DNA. Germline V gene sequence: CDR1 SEHNR, CDR2 FQNEAQ (reference sequence). The length of the CDR3 is 12 amino acids, counting both ends.

This clonotype was observed many times. This chain connects TRBV7-9 to TRBJ2-5; 12 positions agree with TRBD2. Germline CDR1 SEHNR, CDR2 FQNEAQ (reference sequence). The CDR3 contains 18 residues. Trimming took 1 base from V and 1 from J; bases not matched to a gene: 7. The chain's CDR3 is CASSLDWASGGVQETQYF. CDR3 coding DNA: TGTGCCAGCAGCTTAGACTGGGCTAGCGGGGGGGTCCAAGAGACCCAGTACTTC.

This clonotype was detected only a few times. This may be a read error, as it is one base from a much larger clone. DNA for the CDR3: TGTGCCAGCTGCTTAGCCGGGGCGGGCGAGACTGAAGCTTTCTTT. This encodes CASCLAGAGETEAFF. The J gene is TRBJ1-1, the V gene TRBV7-6, with D possibly matching TRBD1 (5 bases). The CDR3 runs 15 residues. From germline, CDR1 is SGHVS and CDR2 FNYEAQ.

The CDR3 DNA sequence: TGTGCCACAAGAAACGGTCCAGGGGCCGAGCAGTACTTC. Translating gives CATRNGPGAEQYF. The rearrangement links TRBV19 to TRBJ2-7, with a tentative D call TRBD1 (6 bases). V lost 10 bases, J lost 6 bases, and 19 bases lay in between. The length of the CDR3 is 13 residues. CDR1 and CDR2 from the germline V gene are LNHDA and SQIVND (reference sequence).

The rearrangement joins TRBV14 to TRBJ2-1; 11 nucleotides agree with TRBD2. In germline, CDR1 is SGHDN, CDR2 FVKESK. V lost 4 bases and J lost 2; bases outside the gene matches: 4. There are 16 residues in the CDR3. CDR3 region: CASSRLTSGAYNEQFF. CDR3 nucleotides: TGTGCCAGCAGCCGCCTGACTAGCGGGGCCTACAATGAGCAGTTCTTC. The variable domain in full, completed from reference TRBV14 and TRBJ2-1, reads EAGVTQFPSHSVIEKGQTVTLRCDPISGHDNLYWYRRVMGKEIKFLLHFVKESKQDESGMPNNRFLAERTGGTYSTLKVQPAELEDSGVYFCASSRLTSGAYNEQFFGPGTRLTVL.

The V and J genes are TRBV24-1 and TRBJ2-2; 10 bases match TRBD2. V was clipped by 4 bases and J by 1 base; unmatched bases: 2. This CDR3 has 16 residues. CDR1 and CDR2 (germline): KGHDR, SFDVKD. The CDR3 sequence is CATSERLAGNTGELFF. The CDR3, as DNA: TGTGCCACCAGTGAAAGACTAGCGGGGAACACCGGGGAGCTGTTTTTT.

At least ten counts were recorded for this clonotype. The gene calls are TRBV27 and TRBJ2-3; TRBD1 agrees at 7 bases. The CDR3 has 14 amino acids. From germline, CDR1 is MNHEY and CDR2 SMNVEV (reference sequence). The trim removed 2 bases at V and 6 bases at J, leaving 5 bases unmatched. This CDR3 is CASSLRGLADTQYF. CDR3 coding DNA: TGTGCCAGCAGTTTAAGGGGGCTAGCTGATACGCAGTATTTT.

On this clonotype: Just one base apart from a much larger clone, this may be a read error. The chain carries TRBV11-2 and TRBJ1-5; D possibly corresponds to TRBD1 (6 bases). The V gene lost 0 bases and the J gene lost 5 bases, with 17 bases spanning the gap. This CDR3 has 17 amino acids. Looked up from germline, CDR1 is SGHAT and CDR2 is FQNNGV. The CDR3 nucleotides are TGTGCCAGCAGCTTAGATGCGGGGGAATACAGGGATCAGCCCCAGCATTTT. This sequence encodes CASSLDAGEYRDQPQHF.

As regards this clonotype: Given a much more abundant clone one base away, this may be a read error. V is TRBV19 and J is TRBJ1-2; no definite D call. The length of the CDR3 is 15 residues. Trimming pared 3 bases from V and 4 bases from J, leaving 15 bases between. The germline CDR1 and CDR2 sequences are LNHDA and SQIVND (reference sequence). The CDR3 DNA sequence: TGTGCCAGTAGTATTGGACCGGGAGTCTCCTATGGCTACACCTTC. Translating it yields CASSIGPGVSYGYTF.

This clonotype has just a few counts. The chain employs TRBV4-1 and TRBJ2-2; 9 positions match TRBD1. Germline V gene data show CDR1 as MGHRA and CDR2 as YSYEKL. The CDR3 has 16 amino acids. V dropped 4 bases and J dropped 1; count of bases not matched to a gene: 4. CDR3 in DNA: TGCGCCAGCAGCCCCGGGACAGGGAGGAACACCGGGGAGCTGTTTTTT. As protein: CASSPGTGRNTGELFF.

The chain uses TRBV27 and TRBJ1-2; 10 nucleotides line up with TRBD1. Trimming took 2 bases from V and 4 from J; bases not matched to a gene: 4. Germline CDR1 reads MNHEY; CDR2 reads SMNVEV (reference sequence). The length of the CDR3 is 15 residues. Written as DNA, the CDR3 is TGTGCCAGCAGTTTAAGGGGACAGGGGTTCTATGGCTACACCTTC. This encodes CASSLRGQGFYGYTF.

There are many counts of this clonotype. This rearrangement joins TRBV27 to TRBJ2-7, with 11 nucleotides matching TRBD2. Germline V gene lookup returns CDR1 MNHEY and CDR2 SMNVEV (reference sequence). The CDR3 length is 14 residues. V trimming: 6 bases; J trimming: 4 bases; junction bases outside the gene matches: 5. The CDR3 nucleotides read TGTGCCAGCAGGAAACTAGCGGGAGTTTACGAGCAGTACTTC. This sequence encodes CASRKLAGVYEQYF.

This clonotype has at least ten counts. V and J are TRBV20-1 and TRBJ2-2, with unresolved D. Trimming left V 1 base short and J 8 bases short, with 23 bases between. This CDR3 has 17 residues. The germline CDR1 and CDR2 sequences are DFQATT and SNEGSKA (reference sequence). The CDR3, as DNA: TGCAGTGCTAGAGCACTGGACCAATACCCCCCTGCAGGGGAGCTGTTTTTT. Its protein is CSARALDQYPPAGELFF.

Of note for this clonotype: This could be a read error, since a much larger clone is one nucleotide away. This sequence joins TRBV19 and TRBJ2-3; 8 nucleotides match TRBD2. The CDR3 sequence is 12 residues long. The germline gives CDR1 LNHDA, CDR2 SQIVND (reference sequence). The CDR3 sequence: CAGSGGDGTRYF. The DNA of the CDR3 is TGTGCCGGGAGCGGGGGCGACGGTACGCGGTATTTT.

This clonotype was seen at least ten times. The gene calls are TRBV2 and TRBJ2-6; D remains unclear. The CDR3 is 14 residues long. Trimming removed 3 bases at V and 7 bases at J, with 10 bases between. Germline V gives CDR1 SNHLY, CDR2 FYNNEI. The CDR3 DNA is TGTGCCAGCAGTGACAGGTACACAGCCAACGTCCTGACTTTC. Amino acids: CASSDRYTANVLTF.